A single sample gave rise to the 23 T cell receptor beta chains below, sequenced in a study of graft-versus-host responses after intestinal transplantation. Their antigen targets remain unknown. Libraries were prepared by immunoSEQ multiplex PCR; TCRdb keeps only in-frame clonotypes and omits some of them. Of 150,000 or so clones in the sample, roughly 91% were seen once. The material sequenced was unstimulated CD4+ T cells sorted from spleen or lymph node cells, taken before intestinal transplant. The receptors derive from a human donor who received an intestinal transplant.

The J gene is TRBJ2-5, the V gene TRBV4-3, with 11 bases fitting TRBD2. V was clipped by 3 bases and J by 5 bases; unmatched bases: 11. The CDR3 is 17 amino acids. The germline gives CDR1 LGHNA, CDR2 YSLEER. The CDR3 loop reads CASSHSGTSGEGETQYF. DNA for the CDR3: TGCGCCAGCAGCCATTCCGGGACTAGCGGAGAGGGGGAGACCCAGTACTTC.

This chain connects TRBV7-3 to TRBJ1-1, with 7 bases fitting TRBD1. The junction had 7 bases not matched to a gene; V was cut back by 2 bases and J by 1 base. This CDR3 contains 16 residues. Per germline, CDR1 SGHTA and CDR2 FQGTGA. In DNA, the CDR3 is TGTGCCAGCAGCTTATTAACAGGGGCCGGGAACACTGAAGCTTTCTTT. The encoded protein is CASSLLTGAGNTEAFF.

The rearrangement links TRBV19 to TRBJ1-2; no firm D call. Germline V lookup: CDR1 LNHDA, CDR2 SQIVND (reference sequence). The V gene lost 0 bases and the J gene lost 5 bases, with 13 bases spanning the gap. CDR3 length: 15 residues. CDR3 bases: TGTGCCAGTAGTATAGAGGCCTATTCCCCATATGGCTACACCTTC. It codes for CASSIEAYSPYGYTF.

This clone was recorded only once. This chain uses TRBV4-1 with TRBJ1-5; TRBD1 matches 8 bases. Trimming at V came to 5 bases and at J to 3 bases, leaving 6 bases not matched to a gene. CDR3 length equals 15 residues. Germline-derived CDR1 and CDR2 are MGHRA and YSYEKL. In nucleotides, the CDR3 is TGCGCCAGCAGCTCCTGGACAGGGAACAATCAGCCCCAGCATTTT. Translating it yields CASSSWTGNNQPQHF.

The genes are TRBV18 and TRBJ1-2; a possible D gene is TRBD1 (5 bases). The CDR3 totals 15 residues. CDR1 KGHSH and CDR2 LQKENI come from the germline V gene. V lost 3 bases and J lost 4, with 15 bases in between. The CDR3 protein is CASSPSGQSFYGYTF. CDR3 nucleotides: TGTGCCAGCTCACCGTCGGGGCAGAGCTTCTATGGCTACACCTTC. Combining the CDR3 with reference TRBV18 and TRBJ1-2 gives the whole variable domain NAGVMQNPRHLVRRRGQEARLRCSPMKGHSHVYWYRQLPEEGLKFMVYLQKENIIDESGMPKERFSAEFPKEGPSILRIQQVVRGDSAAYFCASSPSGQSFYGYTFGSGTRLTVV.

This chain joins TRBV7-8 and TRBJ2-5; D gene uncertain. The CDR3 consists of 10 residues. The germline gives CDR1 SGHVS, CDR2 FQNEAQ. The ends were cut back, 5 bases at V and 5 bases at J, with 3 bases in the middle. CDR3 in DNA: TGTGCCAGCAGCGCCGAGACCCAGTACTTC. Translated: CASSAETQYF.

This sequence joins TRBV6-5 and TRBJ1-3, with D uncertain. The ends were cut back, 2 bases at V and 4 bases at J, with 9 bases in the middle. The germline CDR1 and CDR2 sequences are MNHEY and SVGAGI. The CDR3 loop spans 14 amino acids. CDR3 DNA: TGTGCCAGCAGTTACCTAACGGGCGGAAACACCATATATTTT. This encodes CASSYLTGGNTIYF.

This sequence joins TRBV5-5 and TRBJ1-2, with D perhaps TRBD1 (6 bases). The germline V gene encodes CDR1 SGHKS and CDR2 YYEKEE (reference sequence). The length of the CDR3 is 14 residues. Deletions cut 0 bases from V and 4 bases from J, with 10 bases between. CDR3 sequence reads: CASSLEQGTYGYTF. The CDR3, as DNA: TGTGCCAGCAGCTTGGAACAGGGAACCTATGGCTACACCTTC.

The V and J genes are TRBV5-1 and TRBJ2-5; unclear D gene. Germline-derived CDR1 and CDR2 are SGHRS and YFSETQ. Trimming took off 0 bases at V and 10 bases at J, with 22 bases between the two ends. This CDR3 contains 16 residues. CDR3 protein: CASSLEMARRPDSQYF. The CDR3 DNA follows: TGCGCCAGCAGCTTGGAGATGGCCAGGCGACCCGATAGCCAGTACTTC.

The chain links TRBV6-5 to TRBJ2-5; D may be TRBD2 (5 bases). The J call is in doubt because the DNA end fits TRBJ2-7 better. This CDR3 has 16 amino acids. Germline values: CDR1 MNHEY, CDR2 SVGAGI. The CDR3 DNA reads TGTGCCAGCAGTTACTCGCTAGCCACTATAATCTACGAGCAGTACTTC. This codes for CASSYSLATIIYEQYF.

The chain carries TRBV5-1 and TRBJ2-1, with unresolved D. The CDR3 spans 13 residues. With 0 bases removed from V and 7 bases from J, the gap between germline ends came to 8 bases. Germline V gene sequence: CDR1 SGHRS, CDR2 YFSETQ. This CDR3 is CASSLDRVNEQFF. CDR3 bases: TGCGCCAGCAGCTTGGATAGGGTGAATGAGCAGTTCTTC.

The chain links TRBV4-1 to TRBJ2-1, with a weak D call TRBD1 (5 bases). CDR3 size: 16 residues. Trimming shortened V by 1 base and J by 5 bases, and 15 bases separated the two germline ends. The V gene's germline CDR1 is MGHRA and CDR2 YSYEKL. The CDR3: CASSQGMQGNNNEQFF. DNA for the CDR3: TGCGCCAGCAGCCAAGGAATGCAGGGAAATAACAATGAGCAGTTCTTC.

This sequence joins TRBV7-9 and TRBJ2-1; no clear D. V gave up 1 base and J gave up 8 bases, with 6 bases separating them. This CDR3 has 12 residues. CDR1 SEHNR and CDR2 FQNEAQ come from the germline V gene (reference sequence). Here the CDR3 reads CASSLGLDEQFF. CDR3 DNA sequence: TGTGCCAGCAGCTTAGGTCTTGATGAGCAGTTCTTC.

The rearrangement links TRBV27 to TRBJ2-5, with D possibly matching TRBD2 (6 bases). Germline V CDR1 and CDR2: MNHEY, SMNVEV (reference sequence). V was cut by 6 bases and J by 3 bases, with 14 bases left in between. CDR3 length: 14 residues. The CDR3 DNA reads as TGTGCCAGCAGATGGGGACTGGAGGAAGAGACCCAGTACTTC. This gives the protein CASRWGLEEETQYF.

This chain links TRBV7-2 with TRBJ1-6; D unresolved. With 5 bases removed from V and 6 bases from J, the gap between germline ends came to 14 bases. Germline V gene data show CDR1 as SGHTA and CDR2 as FQGNSA. The CDR3 runs 15 residues. The CDR3 protein is CASSPVGSLNSPLHF. The CDR3 region has the DNA TGTGCCAGCAGCCCAGTGGGTTCCCTTAATTCACCCCTCCACTTT.

The rearrangement links TRBV14 to TRBJ2-2, with D perhaps TRBD2 (5 bases). CDR1 SGHDN and CDR2 FVKESK come from the germline V gene. CDR3 size: 13 residues. V lost 0 bases, J lost 9 bases, and 8 bases lay in between. CDR3 DNA sequence: TGTGCCAGCAGCCAAGATCTAGCCCGGGAGCTGTTTTTT. The encoded protein is CASSQDLARELFF.

This chain links TRBV28 with TRBJ1-1; no definite D call. This CDR3 comprises 11 residues. Germline V lookup: CDR1 MDHEN, CDR2 SYDVKM. V dropped 6 bases and J dropped 5 bases, with 7 bases sitting between them. CDR3 sequence reads: CASSLPTEAFF. The CDR3 DNA is TGTGCCAGCAGCCTGCCAACTGAAGCTTTCTTT. The full variable domain, rest sourced from reference TRBV28 and TRBJ1-1, is DVKVTQSSRYLVKRTGEKVFLECVQDMDHENMFWYRQDPGLGLRLIYFSYDVKMKEKGDIPEGYSVSREKKERFSLILESASTNQTSMYLCASSLPTEAFFGQGTRLTVV.

This sequence joins TRBV6-5 and TRBJ1-1; 8 bases line up with TRBD1. V was clipped by 0 bases and J by 6 bases; unmatched bases: 6. Germline values: CDR1 MNHEY, CDR2 SVGAGI. There are 15 residues in the CDR3. CDR3 sequence: CASSYSTGVYAEAFF. The DNA of the CDR3 is TGTGCCAGCAGTTACTCGACAGGGGTCTATGCTGAAGCTTTCTTT.

This chain connects TRBV5-1 to TRBJ2-1, with 9 bases aligning to TRBD2. Trimming at V came to 4 bases and at J to 7 bases, leaving 9 bases not matched to a gene. Germline V gene data show CDR1 as SGHRS and CDR2 as YFSETQ. The CDR3 is made up of 15 amino acids. CDR3 loop: CASSPDSGRGNEQFF. The DNA of the CDR3 is TGCGCCAGCAGCCCCGATAGCGGGAGAGGTAATGAGCAGTTCTTC.

This clone has only one observation. This chain connects TRBV27 to TRBJ2-7; 9 bases agree with TRBD2. In germline, CDR1 is MNHEY, CDR2 SMNVEV (reference sequence). V lost 2 bases, J lost 3 bases, and 5 bases stayed unmatched. The CDR3 spans 15 residues. The CDR3 spells CASSLRLAAHYEQYF. CDR3 nucleotide sequence: TGTGCCAGCAGTTTAAGACTAGCGGCACACTACGAGCAGTACTTC.

V and J are TRBV7-3 and TRBJ2-1, with 10 positions matching TRBD2. Per the germline V gene, CDR1 is SGHTA and CDR2 is FQGTGA. The CDR3 consists of 15 residues. V lost 1 base to trimming and J lost 4 bases; unmatched junction nucleotides: 1. CDR3 protein: CASSLRTSGYNEQFF. In DNA, the CDR3 is TGTGCCAGCAGCTTAAGGACTAGCGGTTACAATGAGCAGTTCTTC.

The chain is built from TRBV7-9 and TRBJ1-1; no clear D. This CDR3 spans 14 amino acids. The germline V gene has CDR1 SEHNR and CDR2 FQNEAQ (reference sequence). V was shortened by 0 bases and J by 4 bases, with 9 bases between the two germline ends. In DNA, the CDR3 is TGTGCCAGCAGCTTAGCGTTGGTGGGCACTGAAGCTTTCTTT. As protein: CASSLALVGTEAFF.

The V call is TRBV7-2, the J call TRBJ2-7; 16 nucleotides agree with TRBD2. Per the germline V gene, CDR1 is SGHTA and CDR2 is FQGNSA. This CDR3 spans 19 amino acids. Trimming at V came to 0 bases and at J to 3 bases, leaving 8 bases not matched to a gene. DNA of the CDR3: TGTGCCAGCAGCTTAGCGCCATCGGGACTAGCGGGAGGGCTCTACGAGCAGTACTTC. Its translation is CASSLAPSGLAGGLYEQYF.